The 2 T cell receptor beta chains below all came from one sample that was sequenced in a study of blood T cell repertoires in COVID-19. The table came from immunoSEQ multiplex PCR; TCRdb's copy has only in-frame clones and leaves some out. The table includes over 200,000 clones, around 89% detected once. Input material: PBMCs or T cells enriched from blood (not recorded which). These receptor sequences come from a man aged 40-49 years who had recovered from COVID-19.

This chain links TRBV28 with TRBJ1-5; perhaps TRBD1 as D (5 bases). The CDR3 spans 15 residues. Deletions cut 6 bases from V and 6 bases from J, with 18 bases between. Germline-derived CDR1 and CDR2 are MDHEN and SYDVKM. CDR3 loop: CASRQAGGEGQPQHF. The CDR3 DNA is TGTGCCAGCAGGCAAGCGGGGGGGGAAGGTCAGCCCCAGCATTTT. Combining the CDR3 with reference TRBV28 and TRBJ1-5 gives the whole variable domain DVKVTQSSRYLVKRTGEKVFLECVQDMDHENMFWYRQDPGLGLRLIYFSYDVKMKEKGDIPEGYSVSREKKERFSLILESASTNQTSMYLCASRQAGGEGQPQHFGDGTRLSIL.

The chain links TRBV5-6 to TRBJ1-6; maybe TRBD1 (6 bases). V lost 2 bases, J lost 9 bases, and 12 bases lay in between. The CDR3 extends over 14 amino acids. Germline V CDR1 and CDR2: SGHDT, YYEEEE. The chain's CDR3 is CASSLVQGFSPLHF. Written as DNA, the CDR3 is TGTGCCAGCAGCTTAGTACAGGGCTTTTCACCCCTCCACTTT.